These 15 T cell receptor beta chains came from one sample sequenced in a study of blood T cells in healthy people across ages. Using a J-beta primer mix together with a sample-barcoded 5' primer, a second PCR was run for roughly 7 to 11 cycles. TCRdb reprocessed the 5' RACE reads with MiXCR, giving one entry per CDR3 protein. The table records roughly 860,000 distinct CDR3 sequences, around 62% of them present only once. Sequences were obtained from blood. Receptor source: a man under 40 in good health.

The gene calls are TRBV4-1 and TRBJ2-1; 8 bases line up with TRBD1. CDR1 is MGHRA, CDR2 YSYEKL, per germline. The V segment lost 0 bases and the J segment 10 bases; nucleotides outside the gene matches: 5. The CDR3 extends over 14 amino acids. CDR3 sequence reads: CASSQDPRDREQFF. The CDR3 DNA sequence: TGCGCCAGCAGCCAAGATCCTCGGGACAGGGAGCAGTTCTTC.

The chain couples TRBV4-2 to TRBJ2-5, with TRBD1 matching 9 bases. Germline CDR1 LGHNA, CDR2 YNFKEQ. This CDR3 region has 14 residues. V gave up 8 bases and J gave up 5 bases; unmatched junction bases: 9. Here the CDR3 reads CASSPGDRGETQYF. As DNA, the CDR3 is TGTGCCAGCTCACCGGGCGACAGGGGGGAGACCCAGTACTTC.

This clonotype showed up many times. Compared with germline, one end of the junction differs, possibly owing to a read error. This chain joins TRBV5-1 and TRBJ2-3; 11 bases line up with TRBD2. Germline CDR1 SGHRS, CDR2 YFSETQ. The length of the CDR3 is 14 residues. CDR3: CASSPGLAADTQYF. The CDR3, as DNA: TGTGCCAGCAGCCCGGGACTAGCGGCAGATACGCAGTATTTT.

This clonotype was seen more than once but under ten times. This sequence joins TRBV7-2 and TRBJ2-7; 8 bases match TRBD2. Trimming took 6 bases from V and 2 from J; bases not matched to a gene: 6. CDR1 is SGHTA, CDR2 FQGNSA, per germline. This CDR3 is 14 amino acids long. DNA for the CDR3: TGTGCCAGCAGTCCGGGAGGGTTGCCCTACGAGCAGTACTTC. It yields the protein CASSPGGLPYEQYF.

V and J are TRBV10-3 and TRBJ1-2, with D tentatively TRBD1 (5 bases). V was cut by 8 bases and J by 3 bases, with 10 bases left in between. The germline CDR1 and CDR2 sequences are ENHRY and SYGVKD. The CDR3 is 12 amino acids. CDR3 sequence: CAIHAGYYGYTF. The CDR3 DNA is TGTGCCATCCACGCAGGGTACTATGGCTACACCTTC.

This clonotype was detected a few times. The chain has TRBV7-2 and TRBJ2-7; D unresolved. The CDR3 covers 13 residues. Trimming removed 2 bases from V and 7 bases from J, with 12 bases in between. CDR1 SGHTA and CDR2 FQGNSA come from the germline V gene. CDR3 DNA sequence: TGTGCCAGCAGCTTACCGGAAATAAGGGAGCAGTACTTC. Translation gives CASSLPEIREQYF.

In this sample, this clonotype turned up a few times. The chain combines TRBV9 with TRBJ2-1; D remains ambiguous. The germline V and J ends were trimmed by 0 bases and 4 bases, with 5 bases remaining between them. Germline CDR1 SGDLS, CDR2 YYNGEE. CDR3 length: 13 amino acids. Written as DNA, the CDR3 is TGTGCCAGCAGCGTAGTTCAGTACAATGAGCAGTTCTTC. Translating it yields CASSVVQYNEQFF. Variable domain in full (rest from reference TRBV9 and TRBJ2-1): DSGVTQTPKHLITATGQRVTLRCSPRSGDLSVYWYQQSLDQGLQFLIQYYNGEERAKGNILERFSAQQFPDLHSELNLSSLELGDSALYFCASSVVQYNEQFFGPGTRLTVL.

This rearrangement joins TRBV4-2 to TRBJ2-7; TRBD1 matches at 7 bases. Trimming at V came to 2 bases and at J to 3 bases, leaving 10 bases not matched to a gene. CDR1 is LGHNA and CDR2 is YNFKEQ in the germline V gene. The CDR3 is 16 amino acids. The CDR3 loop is CASSQRDREPGYEQYF. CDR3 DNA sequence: TGTGCCAGCAGCCAACGCGACAGGGAACCCGGCTACGAGCAGTACTTC.

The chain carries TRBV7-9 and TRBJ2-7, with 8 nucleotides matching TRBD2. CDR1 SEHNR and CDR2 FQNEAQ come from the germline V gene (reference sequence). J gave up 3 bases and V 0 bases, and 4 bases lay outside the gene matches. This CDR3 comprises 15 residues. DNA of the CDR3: TGTGCCAGCAGCTTAGCTGGCGGGAGGCTCTACGAGCAGTACTTC. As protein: CASSLAGGRLYEQYF.

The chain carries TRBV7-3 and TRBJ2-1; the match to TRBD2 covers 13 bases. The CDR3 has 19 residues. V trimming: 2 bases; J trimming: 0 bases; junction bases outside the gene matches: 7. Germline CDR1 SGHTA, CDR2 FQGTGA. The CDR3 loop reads CASSLSGLAGVSSYNEQFF. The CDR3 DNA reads TGTGCCAGCAGCTTATCAGGACTAGCGGGGGTAAGCTCCTACAATGAGCAGTTCTTC.

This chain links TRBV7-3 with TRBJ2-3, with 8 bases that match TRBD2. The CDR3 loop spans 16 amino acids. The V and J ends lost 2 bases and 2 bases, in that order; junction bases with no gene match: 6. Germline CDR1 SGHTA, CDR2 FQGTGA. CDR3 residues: CASSLSGGTLTDTQYF. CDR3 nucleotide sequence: TGTGCCAGCAGCTTATCGGGGGGGACCCTCACAGATACGCAGTATTTT. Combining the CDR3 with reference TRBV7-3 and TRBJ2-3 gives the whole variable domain GAGVSQTPSNKVTEKGKYVELRCDPISGHTALYWYRQSLGQGPEFLIYFQGTGAADDSGLPNDRFFAVRPEGSVSTLKIQRTERGDSAVYLCASSLSGGTLTDTQYFGPGTRLTVL.

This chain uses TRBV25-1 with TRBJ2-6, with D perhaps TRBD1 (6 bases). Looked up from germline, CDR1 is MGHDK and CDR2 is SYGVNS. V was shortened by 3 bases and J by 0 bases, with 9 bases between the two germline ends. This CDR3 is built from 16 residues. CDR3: CASSDQGSSGANVLTF. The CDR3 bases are TGTGCCAGCAGTGATCAGGGGAGCTCTGGGGCCAACGTCCTGACTTTC.

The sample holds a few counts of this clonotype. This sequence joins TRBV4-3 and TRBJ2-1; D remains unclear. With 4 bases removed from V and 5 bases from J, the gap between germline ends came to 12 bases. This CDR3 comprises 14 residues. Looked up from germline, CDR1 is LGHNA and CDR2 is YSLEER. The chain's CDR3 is CASSLRLKDNEQFF. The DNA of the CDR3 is TGCGCCAGCAGCCTGCGACTGAAGGACAATGAGCAGTTCTTC.

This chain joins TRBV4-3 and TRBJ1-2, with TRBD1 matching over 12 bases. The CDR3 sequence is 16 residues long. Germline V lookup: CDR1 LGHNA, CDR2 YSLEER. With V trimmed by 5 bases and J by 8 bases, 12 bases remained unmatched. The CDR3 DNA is TGCGCCAGCAGCTCTCAGCCGGGACAGGGGGCCCAAGGCTACACCTTC. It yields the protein CASSSQPGQGAQGYTF.

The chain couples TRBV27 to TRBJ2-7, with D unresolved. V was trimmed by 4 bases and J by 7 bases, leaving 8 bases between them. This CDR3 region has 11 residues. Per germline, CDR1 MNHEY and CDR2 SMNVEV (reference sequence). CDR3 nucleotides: TGTGCCAGCAGTTCAAGGGAAGAGCAGTACTTC. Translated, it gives CASSSREEQYF.